This T cell receptor (beta chain) was captured by sequencing in a study of blood T cells in healthy people across ages. The CDR3 has 13 amino acids. V was cut by 7 bases and J by 4 bases, with 13 bases left in between. Then a second PCR, running roughly 7 to 11 cycles, was carried out with a sample-barcoded 5' primer and a J-beta primer mix. Every cDNA molecule carried a tag from a template-switch adaptor bearing 12 random nucleotides. TCRdb analysed the 5' RACE reads with MiXCR anew, one entry per CDR3 protein. The sample holds about 1,800,000 distinct CDR3 sequences; over 25% are singletons and the top ten take 7.7%. There were healthy Caucasian individuals from Russia, aged about 6 to 100, serving as donors. The amount of total RNA extracted per sample was at least 5.5 micrograms.

The receptor was isolated from a woman aged 25 to 39 in good health. The material sequenced was blood. This sequence joins TRBV12-3 or TRBV12-4 and TRBJ1-1; TRBD1 might be the D (6 bases). The CDR3 region is CASKSQGGTEAFF. DNA of the CDR3: TGTGCCAGCAAGTCACAGGGAGGCACTGAAGCTTTCTTT.